These 30 T cell receptor beta chains share one sample of origin, sequenced in a study of shared clonotypes between healthy human individuals. The table came from immunoSEQ multiplex PCR; TCRdb's copy has only in-frame clones and leaves some out. There are a few million clones in the sample; roughly 92% occur only once, and approximately 0.41% lies in the top ten. The sequenced sample was naive CD4+ T cells from PBMCs. The subset was: CD45RA+ positively selected. These receptors all stem from a man aged 18 to 30 in good health. Some clones in this sample may be carry-over from other donors' samples.

On this clone: This sample also contains other DNA sequences that code for the same CDR3. The chain combines TRBV6-5 with TRBJ2-5; 8 bases agree with TRBD1. Near its end, the DNA agrees better with TRBJ2-7, so the J call may be wrong. The CDR3 contains 14 residues. Looked up from germline, CDR1 is MNHEY and CDR2 is SVGAGI. The CDR3 spells CASSYRDRRYEQYF. Here the CDR3 DNA reads TGTGCCAGCAGTTACCGGGACAGGCGCTACGAGCAGTACTTC.

The chain employs TRBV28 and TRBJ2-7, with D hard to call. V was clipped by 6 bases and J by 3 bases, with 12 bases between them. This CDR3 has 13 residues. The germline V gene has CDR1 MDHEN and CDR2 SYDVKM. The CDR3 DNA follows: TGTGCCAGCAGGCCTCCGAGGATCTACGAGCAGTACTTC. Its translation: CASRPPRIYEQYF.

This chain joins TRBV5-1 and TRBJ2-7; 7 bases agree with TRBD1. CDR1 and CDR2 from the germline V gene are SGHRS and YFSETQ. CDR3 length equals 15 residues. V was pared by 3 bases and J by 3 bases, with 9 bases of the junction left unmatched. DNA of the CDR3: TGCGCCAGCAGCTCCCTAGGACAGGCGAGCTACGAGCAGTACTTC. It is translated as CASSSLGQASYEQYF. Combining the CDR3 with reference TRBV5-1 and TRBJ2-7 gives the whole variable domain KAGVTQTPRYLIKTRGQQVTLSCSPISGHRSVSWYQQTPGQGLQFLFEYFSETQRNKGNFPGRFSGRQFSNSRSEMNVSTLELGDSALYLCASSSLGQASYEQYFGPGTRLTVT.

In this sample, this clone turned up once. The J gene is TRBJ2-7, the V gene TRBV18, with a weak D call TRBD2 (5 bases). The CDR3 runs 15 residues. Trimming shortened V by 3 bases and J by 2 bases, and 14 bases separated the two germline ends. Germline-derived CDR1 and CDR2 are KGHSH and LQKENI. The CDR3: CASSPGERRAYEQYF. In DNA, the CDR3 is TGTGCCAGCTCACCGGGAGAACGGCGGGCCTACGAGCAGTACTTC.

The chain combines TRBV18 with TRBJ2-7, with 8 bases matching TRBD1. CDR3 length: 14 residues. Germline CDR1 is KGHSH and CDR2 is LQKENI. V dropped 6 bases and J dropped 4; count of bases not matched to a gene: 8. CDR3 sequence: CASSTGRGLYEQYF. CDR3 DNA sequence: TGTGCCAGCTCTACGGGCAGGGGGCTTTACGAGCAGTACTTC.

Concerning this clone itself: The junction and the germline gene differ at one end; a read error may be behind it. This chain links TRBV23-1 with TRBJ2-7; 8 positions agree with TRBD2. TRBV23-1 is marked as an open reading frame, function uncertain. The CDR3 extends over 12 amino acids. CDR3: CASSQYRGLDPF. CDR3 DNA sequence: TGCGCCAGCAGTCAATATCGGGGACTAGATCCGTTC.

The J gene is TRBJ2-7, the V gene TRBV7-6; TRBD2 matches at 9 bases. Germline CDR1 and CDR2: SGHVS and FNYEAQ. Trimming took 1 base from V and 2 from J; bases not matched to a gene: 6. The CDR3 is 16 residues long. CDR3 loop: CASSLGLVAGAYEQYF. CDR3 nucleotides: TGTGCCAGCAGCTTAGGATTGGTAGCGGGAGCCTACGAGCAGTACTTC.

The chain uses TRBV20-1 and TRBJ2-5; D is unresolved. Per germline, CDR1 DFQATT and CDR2 SNEGSKA (reference sequence). This CDR3 comprises 11 residues. The CDR3 DNA sequence: TGCAGCACACCAAGGGTCGAGACCCAGTACTTC. This gives the protein CSTPRVETQYF.

The V and J genes are TRBV6-5 and TRBJ2-7, with 8 bases fitting TRBD2. CDR1 is MNHEY and CDR2 is SVGAGI in the germline V gene. CDR3 size: 14 residues. The V gene end was trimmed by 5 bases and the J gene end by 6 bases; junction bases not matched to a gene: 9. CDR3 sequence reads: CASSPASGSAEQYF. The DNA of the CDR3 is TGTGCCAGCAGTCCCGCCAGCGGGAGTGCCGAGCAGTACTTC.

J is TRBJ1-5 and V is TRBV30; TRBD1 is a possible D gene (6 bases). V was shortened by 5 bases and J by 5 bases, with 19 bases between the two germline ends. Germline CDR1 reads GTSNPN; CDR2 reads SVGIG (reference sequence). The CDR3 length is 15 residues. The DNA of the CDR3 is TGTGCCTGGGGGAGGGGGGTCCCACCCTATCAGCCCCAGCATTTT. Its protein is CAWGRGVPPYQPQHF.

The chain joins TRBV28 to TRBJ1-1; possibly TRBD1 for D (6 bases). Germline CDR1 MDHEN, CDR2 SYDVKM. The CDR3 contains 15 residues. V lost 7 bases and J lost 7, with 22 bases in between. DNA for the CDR3: TGTGCCAGCACCCTCTGGGCGGGGGCTCAACGTGAAGCTTTCTTT. This codes for CASTLWAGAQREAFF.

The genes are TRBV25-1 and TRBJ1-1, with a weak D call TRBD1 (5 bases). Germline CDR1 and CDR2: MGHDK and SYGVNS. V was cut by 6 bases and J by 1 base, with 12 bases left in between. The CDR3 totals 14 residues. CDR3 sequence: CASRGTGGNTEAFF. The DNA of the CDR3 is TGTGCCAGCAGGGGCACGGGGGGGAACACTGAAGCTTTCTTT.

The genes are TRBV21-1 and TRBJ2-7. TRBV21-1 is classified as a pseudogene. The CDR3 sequence is 12 residues long. Written as DNA, the CDR3 is TGTGCCAGCAGCAAAGCACCTTATGAGCAGTACTTC. This gives the protein CASSKAPYEQYF.

V usage is TRBV7-9 and J usage is TRBJ1-4, with D perhaps TRBD1 (5 bases). V was cut by 2 bases and J by 4 bases, with 11 bases left in between. Germline CDR1 is SEHNR and CDR2 is FQNEAQ (reference sequence). The CDR3 is 15 amino acids. This chain's CDR3 is CASSLHRGLNEKLFF. DNA of the CDR3: TGTGCCAGCAGCTTACATAGGGGTCTTAATGAAAAACTGTTTTTT.

The chain couples TRBV19 to TRBJ1-1, with no clear D. Trimming shortened V by 1 base and J by 2 bases, and 8 bases separated the two germline ends. CDR1 and CDR2 (germline): LNHDA, SQIVND (reference sequence). The CDR3 covers 14 residues. CDR3 in amino acids: CASSIVRSNTEAFF. In DNA, the CDR3 is TGTGCCAGTAGTATAGTACGATCAAACACTGAAGCTTTCTTT.

The rearrangement links TRBV25-1 to TRBJ1-2; D gene uncertain. CDR3 length: 13 amino acids. Germline CDR1 is MGHDK and CDR2 is SYGVNS. V lost 3 bases to trimming and J lost 5 bases, with 10 bases between them. Here the CDR3 DNA reads TGTGCCAGCAGTGACGGGCCGGAGTATGGCTACACCTTC. As protein: CASSDGPEYGYTF.

The chain joins TRBV7-9 to TRBJ2-1; D is perhaps TRBD2 (6 bases). The germline V and J ends were trimmed by 0 bases and 3 bases, with 12 bases remaining between them. Germline-derived CDR1 and CDR2 are SEHNR and FQNEAQ (reference sequence). The CDR3 spans 16 residues. In DNA, the CDR3 is TGTGCCAGCAGCTTAGCTAGCGGTGGACGCTACAATGAGCAGTTCTTC. It translates to CASSLASGGRYNEQFF.

In regard to this clone: Other DNA sequences within the sample encode an identical CDR3. The J gene is TRBJ2-1, the V gene TRBV4-1; no definite D call. The germline V gene has CDR1 MGHRA and CDR2 YSYEKL. V shed 1 base and J shed 0 bases, with 10 bases lying between them. The CDR3 runs to 16 residues. For the CDR3, the DNA is TGCGCCAGCAGCCAAGGACTGGCAAGCTCCTACAATGAGCAGTTCTTC. Protein product: CASSQGLASSYNEQFF.

The chain uses TRBV28 and TRBJ2-7, with TRBD1 matching 10 bases. Trimming took 6 bases from V and 3 from J; bases not matched to a gene: 11. CDR3 size: 16 residues. CDR1 MDHEN and CDR2 SYDVKM come from the germline V gene. The CDR3 here is CASRTPGTGVSYEQYF. CDR3 nucleotides: TGTGCCAGCAGAACCCCCGGGACAGGGGTAAGCTACGAGCAGTACTTC.

This rearrangement joins TRBV28 to TRBJ2-7; 9 positions match TRBD2. Germline V CDR1 and CDR2: MDHEN, SYDVKM. Trimming took 7 bases from V and 6 from J; bases not matched to a gene: 4. CDR3 length: 12 residues. This CDR3 reads CASNLAGAEQYF. CDR3 DNA sequence: TGTGCCAGCAACTTAGCGGGAGCCGAGCAGTACTTC.

The chain has TRBV5-1 and TRBJ2-2, with D perhaps matching TRBD2 (6 bases). With 6 bases removed from V and 4 bases from J, the gap between germline ends came to 13 bases. Germline V gene data show CDR1 as SGHRS and CDR2 as YFSETQ. This CDR3 comprises 14 residues. CDR3 loop: CASIRDLSTGELFF. The CDR3 bases are TGCGCCAGCATCCGGGACTTAAGCACCGGGGAGCTGTTTTTT.

This chain links TRBV11-2 with TRBJ2-1, with D possibly being TRBD2 (6 bases). This CDR3 contains 15 residues. Deletions cut 3 bases from V and 5 bases from J, with 14 bases between. The germline V gene encodes CDR1 SGHAT and CDR2 FQNNGV. The CDR3 coding sequence is TGTGCCAGCAGCTTGCACGGGAGTTTCCACAATGAGCAGTTCTTC. This codes for CASSLHGSFHNEQFF.

This clone was picked up a small number of times. V gene TRBV29-1 combines with J gene TRBJ1-1, with D possibly matching TRBD1 (5 bases). V was shortened by 1 base and J by 11 bases, with 17 bases between the two germline ends. The CDR3 has 13 residues. Germline CDR1 reads SQVTM; CDR2 reads ANQGSEA. The CDR3 reads CSVEGRTREKAFF. The CDR3 DNA follows: TGCAGCGTTGAAGGGCGGACCAGGGAGAAGGCTTTCTTT. The whole variable domain, remainder taken from reference TRBV29-1 and TRBJ1-1, is SAVISQKPSRDICQRGTSLTIQCQVDSQVTMMFWYRQQPGQSLTLIATANQGSEATYESGFVIDKFPISRPNLTFSTLTVSNMSPEDSSIYLCSVEGRTREKAFFGQGTRLTVV.

V is TRBV30 and J is TRBJ2-2, with TRBD1 identical over 8 bases. CDR1 and CDR2 (germline): GTSNPN, SVGIG (reference sequence). With 7 bases clipped from V and 4 bases from J, the junction kept 8 bases outside the gene matches. The CDR3 covers 14 residues. The CDR3 spells CALARTGTTGELFF. Written as DNA, the CDR3 is TGTGCCTTGGCACGGACAGGGACCACCGGGGAGCTGTTTTTT. The entire variable domain, with the rest obtained from reference TRBV30 and TRBJ2-2, is as follows: SQTIHQWPATLVQPVGSPLSLECTVEGTSNPNLYWYRQAAGRGLQLLFYSVGIGQISSEVPQNLSASRPQDRQFILSSKKLLLSDSGFYLCALARTGTTGELFFGEGSRLTVL.

CDR3 loop: CASKVRGDWDGYTF. In DNA form, the CDR3 reads TGTGCCAGCAAGGTTCGGGGCGACTGGGATGGCTACACCTTC. The gene calls are TRBV25-1 and TRBJ1-2; perhaps TRBD1 as D (5 bases). The V gene lost 7 bases and the J gene lost 6 bases, with 18 bases spanning the gap. The germline V gene encodes CDR1 MGHDK and CDR2 SYGVNS. The CDR3 has 14 residues.

The J gene is TRBJ2-3, the V gene TRBV4-2; tentatively, D is TRBD2 (6 bases). The germline V gene encodes CDR1 LGHNA and CDR2 YNFKEQ. The germline V and J ends were trimmed by 0 bases and 4 bases, with 17 bases remaining between them. The CDR3 has 17 amino acids. The CDR3 sequence: CASSQESERVGADTQYF. CDR3 DNA sequence: TGTGCCAGCAGCCAAGAGTCCGAGCGGGTGGGGGCAGATACGCAGTATTTT.

The rearrangement joins TRBV15 to TRBJ2-2; D is perhaps TRBD1 (6 bases). This CDR3 has 16 amino acids. The germline CDR1 and CDR2 sequences are LNHNV and YYDKDF (reference sequence). The ends were cut back, 1 base at V and 4 bases at J, with 13 bases in the middle. The CDR3: CATSRGTGKSTGELFF. The CDR3 coding sequence is TGTGCCACCAGCAGAGGAACAGGGAAAAGCACCGGGGAGCTGTTTTTT. Filled out from reference TRBV15 and TRBJ2-2, the complete variable domain reads DAMVIQNPRYQVTQFGKPVTLSCSQTLNHNVMYWYQQKSSQAPKLLFHYYDKDFNNEADTPDNFQSRRPNTSFCFLDIRSPGLGDTAMYLCATSRGTGKSTGELFFGEGSRLTVL.

This clone was counted a single time. V usage is TRBV27 and J usage is TRBJ2-1; D not certain. The CDR3 contains 16 residues. Trimming removed 5 bases at V and 3 bases at J, with 17 bases between. Germline CDR1 reads MNHEY; CDR2 reads SMNVEV (reference sequence). CDR3 loop: CASSTRAPKGYNEQFF. For the CDR3, the DNA is TGTGCCAGCAGTACCCGGGCCCCAAAGGGCTACAATGAGCAGTTCTTC.

V usage is TRBV7-2 and J usage is TRBJ1-4; TRBD1 aligns across 12 bases. The J segment lost 7 bases and the V segment lost 2 bases, leaving 11 bases of the junction unmatched. The CDR3 is made up of 18 amino acids. Germline values: CDR1 SGHTA, CDR2 FQGNSA. The CDR3 is CASSLRVPGQGASEKLFF. The CDR3 DNA is TGTGCCAGCAGCTTAAGAGTCCCGGGACAGGGGGCGTCTGAAAAACTGTTTTTT. The variable domain in full, completed from reference TRBV7-2 and TRBJ1-4, reads GAGVSQSPSNKVTEKGKDVELRCDPISGHTALYWYRQSLGQGLEFLIYFQGNSAPDKSGLPSDRFSAERTGGSVSTLTIQRTQQEDSAVYLCASSLRVPGQGASEKLFFGSGTQLSVL.

A few counts support this clone. Other DNA sequences from this sample encode an identical CDR3 as well. The CDR3 spells CASRGGGETQYF. In DNA form, the CDR3 reads TGTGCCAGCAGGGGGGGAGGAGAGACCCAGTACTTC. This rearrangement joins TRBV2 to TRBJ2-5; a weak D match, TRBD2 (6 bases). This CDR3 has 12 amino acids. The ends were cut back, 6 bases at V and 4 bases at J, with 9 bases in the middle. From germline, CDR1 is SNHLY and CDR2 FYNNEI.